This T cell receptor (beta chain) is from a study of CD8 T cell repertoires and HIV-1 epitope variants (dated by TCRdb to about 2020). About the investigation overall: T cells were stimulated in separate culture wells with each of twenty-five peptides representing autologous and known Gag and Nef epitope variants. Among the control conditions were a peptide pool of CMV, EBV and flu, the Ebola AY9 epitope serving as a negative control, and a well with no peptide. Three Gag epitope families and Nef HW9 and YT9 were included among the tested epitopes. Using the EasySep Human T Cell Enrichment Kit, T cells were enriched and then co-cultured with an equal number of autologous T cell-negative cells acting as antigen-presenting cells. Cultures ran for around ten days in IMDM with gentamicin, with half-media changes on days 3 and 7 adding IL-2, IL-7 and IL-15. An aliquot of 1M T cells was set aside as an uncultured baseline condition, separate from the roughly 80 T cell cultures. A total of more than 70 T cell cultures were run, with each culture condition done in triplicate except for one peptide, which was done in duplicate. Findings and caveats that apply to the study as a whole: The assay could identify only TCR beta chains and pointed to proliferation in response to antigen, not to T cell function or cytokine profile. Of the nine antigen-specific TCR beta clonotypes identified, roughly six appeared cross-reactive for autologous or known escape epitope variants. The Nef KF9 family was recognized by five clonotypes and the HW9 family by one, and no responses to the TAALDMSHF plasma variant were observed.

Regarding this clone: Its recognized antigen is unknown. Base quality data are lacking; no much larger clone is found one base away.

The immunoSEQ platform was used to sequence TCR beta CDR3 regions at survey depth. The QIAamp DNA micro kit was used to extract genomic DNA from every cultured and uncultured CD8+ T cell population. The authors processed their data as follows. Samples with fewer than 5,000 productive reads were excluded, resulting in the removal of about 7% of the 75 HIV peptide-stimulated cultures. A MANAFEST web app trimmed sequences to CDR3 and removed nonproductive sequences, CDR3s under 5 amino acids, and those not starting C or ending F/W. Clonotypes were classified as antigen-specific only if expansion was observed in at least 2 of 3 replicates versus the no-peptide control at FDR 0.01, only within one epitope family. A specific clonotype also had to show a frequency at least fivefold higher than in wells stimulated with peptides from other epitope families. Drawn from immuneACCESS, this table holds only the in-frame rearrangements with V and J called that TCRdb kept. Clones are partly lost; checked studies trace under half to an unresolved V gene and leave the rest unexplained. V and J calls and clone size are as listed in that table; D and trimming were resolved from the DNA. The sample yields about 5,000 clones; 66% were counted once. Clones ranked in the top ten supply 42% of the sample.

The EasySep Human CD8+ T Cell Enrichment Kit was used on day 10 to isolate CD8+ T cells from every culture. The germline V gene supplies CDR1 MNHEY and CDR2 SVGAGI. The CDR3 contains 14 residues, cysteine and phenylalanine counted. Only the CDR3 portion is preserved as DNA: 42 bases, with reading frame beginning at the first base. Trimming at the junction amounts to 0 bases on V and 3 bases on J, and the germline ends lie 6 bases apart. The material sequenced was cultured CD8+ T cells derived from PBMCs. The TCR originated in a male donor with HIV. The sequence joins TRBV6-5 to TRBJ2-1; the D gene assignment is ambiguous. The CDR3 region reads CASSYSWDYNEQFF. The nucleotide sequence is given as TGTGCCAGCAGTTACTCATGGGACTACAATGAGCAGTTCTTC.